At least ten counts were recorded for the clone carrying this T cell receptor (beta chain). Antigen: not known. This entry is derived from a study of CD8 T cells in ankylosing spondylitis. Study results and limitations: A TCR beta motif of eight highly homologous variants appeared characteristic of ankylosing spondylitis blood. Disease-linked clones reportedly concentrated significantly in matched ankylosing spondylitis synovial fluid. Disease-linked clones bore a CD8+ phenotype and were relatively rare in peripheral blood.

Construction of TCR beta libraries was performed using quantitative 5'-RACE with molecular barcodes. TCRdb reanalysed the 5' RACE reads using MiXCR and keeps one entry per CDR3 protein. The table lists about 6,000 distinct CDR3 sequences, about 2.1% of them singletons. V shed 4 bases and J 3 bases; nucleotides not matched to a gene: 8. The germline V gene encodes CDR1 SGDLS and CDR2 YYNGEE. The CDR3 loop spans 15 amino acids. The J gene is TRBJ2-7, the V gene TRBV9; 9 bases are a match to TRBD2. Sequencing was carried out using blood, either unsorted or a sorted T cell fraction (not recorded which). The TCR comes from a male donor with ankylosing spondylitis or in good health (not recorded which). The CDR3 bases are TGTGCCAGCAGCCCCAGCGGAGCGGGAGGCTACGAGCAGTACTTC. It is translated as CASSPSGAGGYEQYF.